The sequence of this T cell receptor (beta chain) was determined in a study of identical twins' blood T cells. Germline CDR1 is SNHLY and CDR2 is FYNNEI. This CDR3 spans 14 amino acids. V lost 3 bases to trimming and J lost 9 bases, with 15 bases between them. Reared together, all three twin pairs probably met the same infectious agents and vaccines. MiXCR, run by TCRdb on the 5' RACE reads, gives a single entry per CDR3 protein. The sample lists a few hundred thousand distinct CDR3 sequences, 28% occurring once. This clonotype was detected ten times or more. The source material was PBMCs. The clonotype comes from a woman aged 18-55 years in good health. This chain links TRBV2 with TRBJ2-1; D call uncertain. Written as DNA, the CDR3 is TGTGCCAGCAGTGACCTAGTAGGTTCCGGTGAGCAGTTCTTC. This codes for CASSDLVGSGEQFF.